One and the same sample provided the 28 T cell receptor beta chains below, sequenced in a study of tumor-infiltrating lymphocytes in primary liver carcinoma. Taking about 19-32 mg of unsorted bulk tissue, the authors co-extracted RNA and DNA. TCR beta cDNA was reverse-transcribed from about 500 ng of total RNA. The reaction used a constant-region primer and ProtoScript II reverse transcriptase. Three-round nested multiplex PCR performed with slightly modified ARM-PCR produced the TCR beta libraries. Running roughly 10 cycles apiece, the first two PCR rounds relied on TRBV1-TRBV30 forward primers together with a C-beta reverse primer. TCRdb re-analysed the multiplex PCR reads in MiXCR, keeping a single row per CDR3 protein. Here the sample spans tens of thousands of distinct CDR3 sequences, around 74% being singletons. Sequenced sample: liver tumor tissue from sampling region 4. Subset indicated: tumor region T4, right-lateral pole. These receptors were taken from a man aged 40-50 years with primary liver carcinoma and hepatitis B virus infection.

With respect to this clonotype: An end of the junction differs from the germline gene, which may be a read error. The V and J genes are TRBV11-1 and TRBJ2-4, with 13 bases that match TRBD2. The CDR3 is 17 residues long. The germline V gene has CDR1 SGHAT and CDR2 FQDESV (reference sequence). The CDR3 coding sequence is TGTGCCACCAGCTTCCCCGGGACTAGCGGGGTCAAAAACATTCAGTACTTC. Translation gives CATSFPGTSGVKNIQYF.

Of note for this clonotype: The junction departs from germline at one end; a sequencing error may be responsible. This chain joins TRBV24-1 and TRBJ2-3; the D is unclear. CDR1 KGHDR and CDR2 SFDVKD come from the germline V gene. The CDR3 loop spans 12 amino acids. This CDR3 is CAASWATDTRYF. CDR3 DNA sequence: TGTGCCGCCAGTTGGGCCACAGATACGCGGTATTTT.

Points on this clonotype: The germline gene is not matched at one end of the junction; a read error may be the cause. The chain has TRBV7-8 and TRBJ1-5; no reliable D call. There are 12 residues in the CDR3. CDR1 is SGHVS, CDR2 FQNEAQ, per germline. The CDR3 loop reads CDSSLAGQPQHF. DNA for the CDR3: TGTGACAGCAGCTTAGCGGGTCAGCCTCAGCATTTT.

In regard to this clonotype: This sequence may be a read error, since a much larger clone differs from it by one base. The rearrangement uses TRBV18 and TRBJ2-3; 8 bases are shared with TRBD2. Germline assignment: CDR1 KGHSH and CDR2 LQKENI. Trimming at V came to 4 bases and at J to 0 bases, leaving 3 bases not matched to a gene. The CDR3 has 15 residues. The CDR3 sequence is CASSRIAGSTDTQYF. In DNA form, the CDR3 reads TGTGCCAGCTCACGAATAGCGGGGAGCACAGATACGCAGTATTTT.

This clonotype is medium-sized. The genes are TRBV10-3 and TRBJ1-1, with D perhaps TRBD1 (6 bases). Per the germline V gene, CDR1 is ENHRY and CDR2 is SYGVKD. CDR3 length: 15 residues. The V end lost 9 bases, the J end lost 1 base, and 18 bases lay between the germline ends. CDR3 loop: CAISTGGQENTEAFF. As DNA, the CDR3 is TGTGCCATTTCCACCGGGGGACAAGAGAACACTGAAGCTTTCTTT.

For this clonotype: The junction and the germline gene differ at one end; a read error may be behind it. The chain recombines TRBV4-2 with TRBJ2-2, with TRBD1 matching 11 bases. The germline V gene encodes CDR1 LGHNA and CDR2 YNFKEQ. The CDR3 runs to 15 residues. CDR3 DNA: TGTGCCAGCAGCCAAGGGACAGGGGGCCCCGGGGAGCTACTTTTT. It specifies CASSQGTGGPGELLF.

This clonotype was picked up a small number of times. The junction differs from germline at one of its ends, possibly a read error. This chain links TRBV14 with TRBJ2-1; TRBD2 agrees at 7 bases. Germline V gene sequence: CDR1 SGHDN, CDR2 FVKESK. The CDR3 loop spans 16 amino acids. The CDR3 loop reads CASSTVAGWVNNEQFF. DNA for the CDR3: TGTGCCAGCAGTACCGTAGCGGGTTGGGTAAACAATGAGCAATTCTTC.

This rearrangement joins TRBV6-5 to TRBJ2-1; no clear D. This CDR3 contains 15 residues. V was pared by 6 bases and J by 5 bases, with 17 bases between. CDR1 is MNHEY, CDR2 SVGAGI, per germline. CDR3 amino acids: CASSSTRGFHNEQFF. The DNA of the CDR3 is TGTGCCAGCAGCTCCACTCGTGGGTTCCACAATGAGCAGTTCTTC.

About this clonotype itself: The junction departs from the called germline gene at one end, perhaps through a read error. V gene TRBV29-1 combines with J gene TRBJ2-2, with 7 bases aligning to TRBD2. There are 15 residues in the CDR3. Germline loops: CDR1 SQVTM, CDR2 ANQGSEA. DNA for the CDR3: TGCAGCGTTGGTACTAGCGCTGAGAACACCGGGGAGCTATTTTTT. This sequence encodes CSVGTSAENTGELFF.

This clonotype is termed medium-sized. The rearrangement uses TRBV28 and TRBJ1-5; possibly TRBD1 for D (5 bases). The CDR3 loop spans 15 amino acids. V was trimmed by 2 bases and J by 2 bases, leaving 10 bases between them. The germline V gene encodes CDR1 MDHEN and CDR2 SYDVKM. The CDR3 protein is CASSLRGLGNQPQHF. The DNA for the CDR3 is TGTGCCAGCAGTTTAAGGGGTTTGGGCAATCAGCCCCAGCATTTT.

This clonotype was observed at least ten times. V and J are TRBV28 and TRBJ2-1; TRBD2 agrees at 7 bases. Unmatched junction bases numbered 2, after V lost 3 bases and J lost 0 bases. Germline CDR1 reads MDHEN; CDR2 reads SYDVKM. This CDR3 comprises 15 residues. The CDR3 is CASSLRESSYNEQFF. The CDR3 coding sequence is TGTGCCAGCAGTTTGCGGGAGAGCTCCTACAATGAGCAGTTCTTC.

The V call is TRBV20-1, the J call TRBJ2-3; possibly TRBD2 for D (6 bases). The CDR3 sequence is 14 residues long. CDR1 DFQATT and CDR2 SNEGSKA come from the germline V gene (reference sequence). Trimming cost V 4 bases and J 0 bases, with 11 bases left between them. The CDR3 nucleotides read TGCAGTGCTATGGGGGGAGCTAGCACAGATACGCAGTATTTT. It encodes CSAMGGASTDTQYF.

On this clonotype itself: Sequence at one end of the junction differs from germline and may be a read error. The J gene is TRBJ2-7, the V gene TRBV24-1; 15 bases fit TRBD2. The CDR3 is made up of 17 amino acids. Germline CDR1 and CDR2: KGHDR and SFDVKD. The CDR3, as DNA: TGTGCCACCAGCAATTCCGGGACTAGCGGGAGGATCGACGAGCATTACTTC. This codes for CATSNSGTSGRIDEHYF.

This clonotype is labeled medium-sized (0.01 to 0.1%). The gene calls are TRBV6-2 or TRBV6-3 and TRBJ2-7; D is perhaps TRBD2 (6 bases). Germline V gene data show CDR1 as MNHEY and CDR2 as SVGEGT. Between the trimmed V and J ends, which lost 6 bases and 0 bases, there was a span of 15 bases. This CDR3 spans 15 amino acids. The CDR3 sequence: CASRRLSGASYEQYF. In DNA form, the CDR3 reads TGTGCCAGCAGGCGCCTTAGCGGAGCCTCCTACGAGCAGTACTTC.

About this clonotype: This may be a read error, as it is one base from a much larger clone. CDR3 protein: CASSLTGLANNEQFF. The CDR3 DNA is TGTGCCAGCAGCTTAACGGGACTAGCCAACAATGAGCAGTTCTTC. V usage is TRBV7-2 and J usage is TRBJ2-1, with TRBD2 identical over 9 bases. The germline V gene has CDR1 SGHTA and CDR2 FQGNSA. CDR3 length: 15 amino acids. V lost 2 bases and J lost 5; bases outside the gene matches: 4.

Worth noting for this clonotype: Compared with germline, one end of the junction differs, possibly owing to a read error. V is TRBV6-5 and J is TRBJ1-6; D may be TRBD1 (5 bases). Germline assignment: CDR1 MNHEY and CDR2 SVGAGI. There are 17 residues in the CDR3. In nucleotides, the CDR3 is TGTGCCAGTAGGCGACGGGGCCTAACCGGACGCAATTCAACCCTCCACTTT. This translates into CASRRRGLTGRNSTLHF.

Remarks on this clonotype: The junction departs from germline at one end; a sequencing error may be responsible. The chain combines TRBV29-1 with TRBJ2-6, with unresolved D. Germline lookup yields CDR1 SQVTM and CDR2 ANQGSEA. This CDR3 region has 16 residues. Here the CDR3 reads CSVDLISSSEANVLTF. CDR3 sequence (DNA): TGCAGCGTCGATCTGATCTCAAGCTCTGAGGCCAACGTCCTGACTTTC.

Many counts were recorded for this clonotype. The V gene is TRBV5-1, the J gene TRBJ2-1; perhaps TRBD2 as D (7 bases). Germline V gene data show CDR1 as SGHRS and CDR2 as YFSETQ. V lost 1 base to trimming and J lost 5 bases, with 16 bases between them. This CDR3 is 16 amino acids long. CDR3 residues: CASSLTLGGGHNEQFF. The CDR3 bases are TGCGCCAGCAGCTTGACCCTAGGGGGGGGCCACAATGAGCAGTTCTTC.

This clonotype is a singleton in its sample. The chain joins TRBV7-8 to TRBJ2-4; 10 nucleotides match TRBD2. J was trimmed by 9 bases and V by 1 base; bases with no gene match: 6. Germline CDR1 reads SGHVS; CDR2 reads FQNEAQ. The CDR3 sequence is 15 residues long. The DNA for the CDR3 is TGTGCCAGCAGCTTAGGGATAGCGGGAGGTACCATTCAGTACTTC. Its protein product is CASSLGIAGGTIQYF.

By its share, this clonotype is medium-sized. The V call is TRBV10-3, the J call TRBJ2-1; 9 bases agree with TRBD2. The CDR3 has 15 amino acids. Germline assignment: CDR1 ENHRY and CDR2 SYGVKD. V lost 11 bases to trimming and J lost 5 bases; unmatched junction nucleotides: 13. The CDR3 sequence: CASAGSGRSDNEQFF. The CDR3 coding sequence is TGTGCCTCAGCTGGCAGCGGGAGGTCCGACAATGAGCAGTTCTTC.

V gene TRBV29-1 combines with J gene TRBJ2-5; D may be TRBD2 (5 bases). CDR1 and CDR2 from the germline V gene are SQVTM and ANQGSEA. The length of the CDR3 is 14 residues. Trimming stripped 2 bases from V and 5 bases from J, with 15 bases between. The CDR3 spells CSVESAGRSETQYF. CDR3 in DNA: TGCAGCGTTGAATCCGCGGGTAGATCGGAGACCCAGTACTTC.

Ten or more counts support this clonotype. The V call is TRBV6-6, the J call TRBJ2-3, with 8 nucleotides matching TRBD2. The CDR3 is made up of 14 amino acids. The junction had 6 bases not matched to a gene; V was cut back by 5 bases and J by 5 bases. Germline V gene lookup returns CDR1 MNHNY and CDR2 SVGAGI (reference sequence). The CDR3: CASSRTSQGDTQYF. The CDR3 DNA reads as TGTGCCAGCAGTCGGACTAGCCAGGGAGATACGCAGTATTTT.

V is TRBV11-2 and J is TRBJ2-5; TRBD2 matches 7 bases. Germline V gene lookup returns CDR1 SGHAT and CDR2 FQNNGV. V was clipped by 1 base and J by 11 bases; unmatched bases: 13. CDR3 length: 15 amino acids. Here the CDR3 DNA reads TGTGCCAGCAGCTTAGCGGCTAGCGGACAAGAGAGTCAGTACTTC. Its protein product is CASSLAASGQESQYF.

This clonotype was recorded many times. The gene calls are TRBV19 and TRBJ2-3, with TRBD2 as a possible D gene (6 bases). The germline V gene has CDR1 LNHDA and CDR2 SQIVND (reference sequence). This CDR3 has 14 amino acids. V was clipped by 4 bases and J by 0 bases, with 8 bases between them. The CDR3 region has the DNA TGTGCCAGTAGTAGGGGAGGAAGCACAGATACGCAGTATTTT. As protein: CASSRGGSTDTQYF. Full variable domain (outside the CDR3, taken from reference TRBV19 and TRBJ2-3): DGGITQSPKYLFRKEGQNVTLSCEQNLNHDAMYWYRQDPGQGLRLIYYSQIVNDFQKGDIAEGYSVSREKKESFPLTVTSAQKNPTAFYLCASSRGGSTDTQYFGPGTRLTVL.

In this sample, this clonotype turned up once. A read error is likely, as this CDR3 ends without the conserved phenylalanine or tryptophan. The DNA is omitted, as the CDR3 cannot be located on it reliably, and the CDR3 follows TCRdb's listing. The gene calls are TRBV11-3 and TRBJ2-1. Germline CDR1 and CDR2: SGHNT and YENEEA. The CDR3 contains 12 residues when both ends are counted. The CDR3 here is CTSSLNANERFL.

Concerning this clonotype: A read error may account for a junction end that differs from germline. The J gene is TRBJ2-5, the V gene TRBV7-8; a possible D gene is TRBD2 (6 bases). Germline V lookup: CDR1 SGHVS, CDR2 FQNEAQ. The CDR3 covers 13 residues. The CDR3 DNA reads TGTGCCATCAGCGTCGGGGTCCGGGAGACCCAGTACTTT. As protein: CAISVGVRETQYF.

Concerning this clonotype itself: One end of the junction varies from germline; a read error may be responsible. The J gene is TRBJ2-7, the V gene TRBV5-6, with unresolved D. Germline V gives CDR1 SGHDT, CDR2 YYEEEE. This CDR3 region has 14 residues. CDR3 in amino acids: CTSNLIGQDYEQYF. DNA of the CDR3: TGTACCAGCAACTTGATTGGCCAGGACTACGAGCAGTACTTC.

This clonotype was seen ten or more times. The chain recombines TRBV6-1 with TRBJ2-7, with D uncertain. The germline V gene has CDR1 MNHNS and CDR2 SASEGT. The CDR3 consists of 13 residues. Between the trimmed V and J ends, which lost 7 bases and 9 bases, there was a span of 19 bases. CDR3 sequence (DNA): TGTGCCAGCATCGAAACTTACGACCTCGGGCAGTACTTC. It translates to CASIETYDLGQYF.